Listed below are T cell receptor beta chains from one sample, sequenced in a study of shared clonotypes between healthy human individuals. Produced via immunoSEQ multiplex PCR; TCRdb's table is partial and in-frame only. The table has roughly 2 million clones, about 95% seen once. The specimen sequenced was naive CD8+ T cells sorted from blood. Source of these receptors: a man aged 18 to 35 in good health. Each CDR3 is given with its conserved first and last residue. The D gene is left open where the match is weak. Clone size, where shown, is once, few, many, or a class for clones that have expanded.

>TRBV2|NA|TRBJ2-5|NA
TGTGCCAGCAGGAACCTATTGCGGGAGACCCAGTACTTC
CASRNLLRETQYF
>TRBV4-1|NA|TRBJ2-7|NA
TGCGCCAGCAGCCAAGGGCTAGCTGGTGCCGACGAGCAGTACTTC
CASSQGLAGADEQYF
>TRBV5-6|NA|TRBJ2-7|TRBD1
TGTGCCAGCAGCTCCACCGGGACAGGGGGCAGGAACGAGCAGTACTTC
CASSSTGTGGRNEQYF
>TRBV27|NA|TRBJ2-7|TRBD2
TGTGCCAGCAGCCCTATGGCGGGAGAGAATTACGAGCAGTACTTC
CASSPMAGENYEQYF
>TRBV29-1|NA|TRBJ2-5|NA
TGCAGCGTTGAAGATGCAGGGGAAGAGACCCAGTACTTC
CSVEDAGEETQYF
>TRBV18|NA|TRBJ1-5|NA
TGTGCCAGCTCACCTGCGGACAGCAATCAGCCCCAGCATTTT
CASSPADSNQPQHF
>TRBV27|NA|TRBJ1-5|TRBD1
TGTGCCAGCAGTCGGACAGGAGGAAATCAGCCCCAGCATTTT
CASSRTGGNQPQHF
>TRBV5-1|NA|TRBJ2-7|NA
TGCGCCAGCAGCTCTCAAGCTGCTATCGAATACGAGCAGTACTTC
CASSSQAAIEYEQYF
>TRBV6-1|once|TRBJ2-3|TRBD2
TGTGCCAGCACCCGGGGGGGCACAGATACGCAGTATTTT
CASTRGGTDTQYF
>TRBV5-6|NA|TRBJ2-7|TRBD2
TGTGCCAGCAGCTCCCCGACTAGCGGCTACGAGCAGTACTTC
CASSSPTSGYEQYF
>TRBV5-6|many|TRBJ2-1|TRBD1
TGTGCCAGCAGCTCCGGGACAGGGGCGTACAATGAGCAGTTCTTC
CASSSGTGAYNEQFF
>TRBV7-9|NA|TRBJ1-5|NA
TGTGCCAGCAGCTCGTCGGAGGGTGGCAATCAGCCCCAGCATTTT
CASSSSEGGNQPQHF
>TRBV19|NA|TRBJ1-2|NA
TGTGCCAGTAGTAGCCAAAATGGCTACACCTTC
CASSSQNGYTF
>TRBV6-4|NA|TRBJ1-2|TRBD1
TGTGCCAGCACCAGGCCCAGGGACAGCCCCCTGGAGGTTTGTGGCTACACCTTC
CASTRPRDSPLEVCGYTF
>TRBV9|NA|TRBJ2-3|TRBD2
TGTGCCAGCACCCCGGGACTAGCAACAGATACGCAGTATTTT
CASTPGLATDTQYF
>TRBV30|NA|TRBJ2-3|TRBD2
TGTGCCTGGACTAGCGGTAGCACAGATACGCAGTATTTT
CAWTSGSTDTQYF
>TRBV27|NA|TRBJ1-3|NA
TGTGCCAGCAGAGACCTTAGCTCTGGAAACACCATATATTTT
CASRDLSSGNTIYF
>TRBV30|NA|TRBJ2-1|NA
TGTGCCTGGAGTGTATTTGCAAATGAGCAGTTCTTC
CAWSVFANEQFF
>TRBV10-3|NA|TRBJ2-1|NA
TGTGCCATCAGTGACGATCTCGAGCAGTTCTTC
CAISDDLEQFF
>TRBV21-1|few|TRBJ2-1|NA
TGTGCCAGCAGCATGGTTCGCGGGGAAAGCTCCTACAATGAGCAGTTCTTC
CASSMVRGESSYNEQFF
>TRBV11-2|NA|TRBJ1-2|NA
TGTGCCAGCAGCTTAACCCAGGGATACTATGGCTACACCTTC
CASSLTQGYYGYTF
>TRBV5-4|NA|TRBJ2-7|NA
TGTGCCAGCAGCTTGGATGTGAACTACGAGCAGTACTTC
CASSLDVNYEQYF
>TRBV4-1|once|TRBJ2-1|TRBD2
TGCGCCAGCAGCCCCGAGACTAGCAGCTCCTACAATGAGCAGTTCTTC
CASSPETSSSYNEQFF
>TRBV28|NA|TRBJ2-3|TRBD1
TGTGCCAGCAGTTCAACAGGGGGAGTGGCAGATACGCAGTATTTT
CASSSTGGVADTQYF
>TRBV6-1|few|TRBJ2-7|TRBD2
TGTGCCAGCAGTGAACCGGGGGGAGACAGACCCTACGAGCAGTACTTC
CASSEPGGDRPYEQYF
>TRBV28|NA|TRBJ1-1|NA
TGTGCCAGCAGTTTAAACGGGGAGGGGGCTGAAGCTTTCTTT
CASSLNGEGAEAFF
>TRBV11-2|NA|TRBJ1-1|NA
TGTGCCAGCAGCTCCGCCGGGGGCCAGGCAGAAGCTTTCTTT
CASSSAGGQAEAFF
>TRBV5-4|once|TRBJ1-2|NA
TGTGCCAGCAGCTTGGTAGGCGGCTACACCTTC
CASSLVGGYTF
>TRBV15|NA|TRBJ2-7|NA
TGTGCCACCAGCGGACGAGCCTCCTACGAGCAGTACTTC
CATSGRASYEQYF
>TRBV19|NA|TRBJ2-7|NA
TGTGCCAGTAGTATTTGGACTGGCCTCTACGAGCAGTACTTC
CASSIWTGLYEQYF
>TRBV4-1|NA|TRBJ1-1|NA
TGCGCCAGCAGCCAAGAAGGGGGGCTGAGCACTGAAGCTTTCTTT
CASSQEGGLSTEAFF
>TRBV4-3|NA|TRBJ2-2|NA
TGCGCCAGCAGCCAACTGACAGCAACCGGGGAGCTGTTTTTT
CASSQLTATGELFF